This entry features one TCR beta chain sequence. TCRdb keeps only in-frame clones here, not all; method: immunoSEQ multiplex PCR. The sample lists under 150,000 clones, 70% to 90% occurring once. This record comes from a study of blood T cell repertoires in COVID-19. The germline V gene has CDR1 MNHEY and CDR2 SMNVEV (reference sequence). The CDR3 covers 16 residues. Losses at the gene ends were 6 bases for V and 9 bases for J; bases not matched to a gene: 8. This clonotype originated in a woman between 65 and 79 years old who had recovered from COVID-19. What was sequenced was peripheral blood. This sequence joins TRBV27 and TRBJ2-4; 16 nucleotides line up with TRBD2. The CDR3 region is CASRRGTSGGGAIQYF. CDR3 DNA: TGTGCCAGCAGGCGCGGGACTAGCGGGGGGGGAGCCATTCAGTACTTC.